This TCR beta chain was captured by sequencing in a study of blood T cell repertoires in COVID-19. As for the study in general: Sites in the United States, Italy and Spain provided acute and convalescent COVID-19 samples. PBMCs, B-cell-depleted T cells, or T cells were the source of the cDNA or gDNA that made up the material.

Sequenced by immunoSEQ multiplex PCR; TCRdb stores in-frame clones only, minus some. This repertoire shows under 70,000 clones, 70% to 75% found once; its top ten account for more than 11%. Germline CDR1 is SGHRS and CDR2 is YFSETQ. V was pared by 4 bases and J by 4 bases, with 9 bases of the junction left unmatched. There are 16 residues in the CDR3. The chain joins TRBV5-1 to TRBJ1-1; 11 nucleotides align to TRBD1. This clonotype was sampled from a woman in her 70s with acute or convalescent COVID-19. The sequencing sample was made of peripheral blood. CDR3 in amino acids: CASSPRTGGIGTEAFF. For the CDR3, the DNA is TGCGCCAGCAGCCCTCGGACAGGGGGCATAGGCACTGAAGCTTTCTTT.